The following is a T cell receptor (beta chain) sequence with its context. From germline, CDR1 is SGHNT and CDR2 YENEEA. The CDR3 is 15 residues long. V lost 5 bases and J lost 4; bases outside the gene matches: 5. The data were produced by immunoSEQ multiplex PCR, yet TCRdb's version contains in-frame clones alone and is incomplete. Of 150,000 to 200,000 clones listed, 65% to 85% were seen once; the top ten hold around 2.4%. This entry comes from a study of blood T cell repertoires in COVID-19. Background on the study: Italy, Spain and the United States were the sources of the convalescent and acute COVID-19 samples.

Sequencing input: peripheral blood. The chain is built from TRBV11-3 and TRBJ1-2; 12 nucleotides agree with TRBD1. The sequence came from a human donor with acute or convalescent COVID-19. The donor label of this sample is uncertain. The CDR3 nucleotides are TGTGCCAGCAGCCCGGGACAGGGGGCTAGCTATGGCTACACCTTC. The encoded protein is CASSPGQGASYGYTF.